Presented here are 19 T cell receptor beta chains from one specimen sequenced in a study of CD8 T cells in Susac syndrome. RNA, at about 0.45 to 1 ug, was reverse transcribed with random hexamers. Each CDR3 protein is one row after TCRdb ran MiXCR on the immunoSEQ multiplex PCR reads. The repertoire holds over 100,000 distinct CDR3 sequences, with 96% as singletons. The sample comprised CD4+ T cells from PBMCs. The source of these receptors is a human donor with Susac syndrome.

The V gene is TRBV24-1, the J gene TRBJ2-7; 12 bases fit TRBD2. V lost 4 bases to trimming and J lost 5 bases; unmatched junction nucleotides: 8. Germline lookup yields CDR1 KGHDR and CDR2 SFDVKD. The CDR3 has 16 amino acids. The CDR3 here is CATSDPTSGRGNEQYF. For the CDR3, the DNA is TGTGCCACCAGTGACCCGACTAGCGGGAGAGGAAACGAGCAGTACTTC.

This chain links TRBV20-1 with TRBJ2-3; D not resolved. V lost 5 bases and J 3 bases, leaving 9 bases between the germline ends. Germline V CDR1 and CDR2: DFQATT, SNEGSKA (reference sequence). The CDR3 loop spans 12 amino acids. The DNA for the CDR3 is TGCAGTGCTGTACGTCCGACAGATACGCAGTATTTT. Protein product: CSAVRPTDTQYF.

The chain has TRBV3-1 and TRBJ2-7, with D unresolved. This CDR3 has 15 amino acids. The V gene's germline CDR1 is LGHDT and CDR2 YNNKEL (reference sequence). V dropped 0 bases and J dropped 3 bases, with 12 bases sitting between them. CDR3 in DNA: TGTGCCAGCAGCCAAGATCCGCAGTCCAGCTACGAGCAGTACTTC. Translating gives CASSQDPQSSYEQYF.

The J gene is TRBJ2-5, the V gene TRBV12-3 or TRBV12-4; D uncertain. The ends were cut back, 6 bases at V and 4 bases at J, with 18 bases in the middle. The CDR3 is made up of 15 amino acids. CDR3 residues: CASRSLHGVPETQYF. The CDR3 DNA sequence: TGTGCCAGCAGATCACTGCATGGGGTACCAGAGACCCAGTACTTC.

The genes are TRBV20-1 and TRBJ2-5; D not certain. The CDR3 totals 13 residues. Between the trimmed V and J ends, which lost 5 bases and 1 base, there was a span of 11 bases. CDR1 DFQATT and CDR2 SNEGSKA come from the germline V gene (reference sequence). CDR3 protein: CSAVARSQETQYF. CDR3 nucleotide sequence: TGCAGTGCTGTGGCTCGTTCCCAAGAGACCCAGTACTTC.

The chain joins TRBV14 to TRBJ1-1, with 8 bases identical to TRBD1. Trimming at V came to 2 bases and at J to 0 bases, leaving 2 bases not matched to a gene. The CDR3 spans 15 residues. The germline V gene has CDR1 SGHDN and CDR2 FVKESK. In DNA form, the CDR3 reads TGTGCCAGCAGCCAATTGGGACAGGTGAACACTGAAGCTTTCTTT. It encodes CASSQLGQVNTEAFF.

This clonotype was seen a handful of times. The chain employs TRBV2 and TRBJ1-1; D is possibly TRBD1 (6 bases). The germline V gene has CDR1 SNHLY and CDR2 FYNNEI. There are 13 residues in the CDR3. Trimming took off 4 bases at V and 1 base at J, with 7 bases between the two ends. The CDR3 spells CASSADRNTEAFF. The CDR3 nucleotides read TGTGCCAGCAGTGCGGACAGGAACACTGAAGCTTTCTTT.

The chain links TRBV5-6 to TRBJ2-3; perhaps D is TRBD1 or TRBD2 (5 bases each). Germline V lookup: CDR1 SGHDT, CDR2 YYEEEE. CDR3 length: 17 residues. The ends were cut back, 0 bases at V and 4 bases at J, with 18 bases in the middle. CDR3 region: CASSLVALAGGADTQYF. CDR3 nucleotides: TGTGCCAGCAGCTTGGTTGCCCTAGCTGGGGGTGCAGATACGCAGTATTTT.

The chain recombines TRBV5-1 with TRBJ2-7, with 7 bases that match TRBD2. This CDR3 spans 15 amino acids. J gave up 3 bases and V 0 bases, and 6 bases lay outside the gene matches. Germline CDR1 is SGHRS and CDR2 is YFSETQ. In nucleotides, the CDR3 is TGCGCCAGCAGCTTGGCTCCAGAGCGGGACTACGAGCAGTACTTC. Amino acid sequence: CASSLAPERDYEQYF.

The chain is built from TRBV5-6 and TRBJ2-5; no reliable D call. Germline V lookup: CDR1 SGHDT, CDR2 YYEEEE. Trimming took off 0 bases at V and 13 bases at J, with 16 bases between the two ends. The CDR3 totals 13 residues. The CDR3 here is CASSLVLLDPPYF. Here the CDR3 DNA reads TGTGCCAGCAGCTTGGTTCTTCTAGACCCCCCGTACTTC.

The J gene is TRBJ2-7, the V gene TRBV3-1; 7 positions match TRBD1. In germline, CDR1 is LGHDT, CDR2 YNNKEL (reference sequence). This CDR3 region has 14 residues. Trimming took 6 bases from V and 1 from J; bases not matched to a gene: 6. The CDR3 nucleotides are TGTGCCAGCAGACCAGGGACAGAATCCTACGAGCAGTACTTC. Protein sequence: CASRPGTESYEQYF.

In nucleotides, the CDR3 is TGTGCCAGTAGTATCCTATCCTCCCATGGCACCTACGAGCAGTACTTC. Its protein product is CASSILSSHGTYEQYF. The chain uses TRBV19 and TRBJ2-7, with unresolved D. Germline V gene lookup returns CDR1 LNHDA and CDR2 SQIVND (reference sequence). The ends were cut back, 3 bases at V and 2 bases at J, with 17 bases in the middle. CDR3 length: 16 residues.

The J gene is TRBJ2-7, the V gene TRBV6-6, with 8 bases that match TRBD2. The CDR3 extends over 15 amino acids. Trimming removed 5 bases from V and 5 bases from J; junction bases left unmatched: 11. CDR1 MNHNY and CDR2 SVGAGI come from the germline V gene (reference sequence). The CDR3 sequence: CASSDGLTSANEQYF. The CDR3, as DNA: TGTGCCAGCAGTGACGGTCTGACTAGCGCAAACGAGCAGTACTTC.

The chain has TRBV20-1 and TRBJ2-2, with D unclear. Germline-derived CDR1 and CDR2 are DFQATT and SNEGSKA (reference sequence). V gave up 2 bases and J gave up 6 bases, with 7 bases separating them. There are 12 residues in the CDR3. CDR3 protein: CSARPGPGELFF. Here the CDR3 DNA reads TGCAGTGCTAGACCCGGACCCGGGGAGCTGTTTTTT.

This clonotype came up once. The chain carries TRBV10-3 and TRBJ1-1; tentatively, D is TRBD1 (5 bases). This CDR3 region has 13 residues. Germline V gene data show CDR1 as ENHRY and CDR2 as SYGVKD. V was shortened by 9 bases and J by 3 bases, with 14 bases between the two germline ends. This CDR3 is CAMGPGRDTEAFF. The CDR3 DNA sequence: TGTGCCATGGGGCCTGGGAGGGACACTGAAGCTTTCTTT.

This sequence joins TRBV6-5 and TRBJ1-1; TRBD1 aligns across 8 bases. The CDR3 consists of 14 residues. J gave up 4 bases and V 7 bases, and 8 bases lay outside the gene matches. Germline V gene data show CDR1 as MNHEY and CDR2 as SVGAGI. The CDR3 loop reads CASNQDRVGTEAFF. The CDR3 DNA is TGTGCCAGCAACCAGGACAGGGTGGGCACTGAAGCTTTCTTT.

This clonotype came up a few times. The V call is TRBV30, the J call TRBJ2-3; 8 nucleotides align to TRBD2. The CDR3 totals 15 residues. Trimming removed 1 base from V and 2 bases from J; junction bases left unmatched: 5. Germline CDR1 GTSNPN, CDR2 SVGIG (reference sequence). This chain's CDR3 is CAWSASGSITDTQYF. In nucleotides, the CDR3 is TGTGCCTGGAGTGCAAGCGGGAGCATCACAGATACGCAGTATTTT.

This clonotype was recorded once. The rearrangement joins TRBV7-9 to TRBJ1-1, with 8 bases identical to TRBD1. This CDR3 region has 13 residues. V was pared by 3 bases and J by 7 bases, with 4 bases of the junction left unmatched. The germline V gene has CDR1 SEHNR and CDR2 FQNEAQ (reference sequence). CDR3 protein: CASSLGGQGEAFF. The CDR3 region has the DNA TGTGCCAGCAGCTTGGGCGGACAGGGTGAAGCTTTCTTT.

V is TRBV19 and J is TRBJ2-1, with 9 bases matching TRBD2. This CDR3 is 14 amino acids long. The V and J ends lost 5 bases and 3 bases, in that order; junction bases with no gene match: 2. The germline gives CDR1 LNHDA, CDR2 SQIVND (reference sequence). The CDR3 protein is CASSPSGIYNEQFF. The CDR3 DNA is TGTGCCAGTAGTCCTAGCGGGATCTACAATGAGCAGTTCTTC.